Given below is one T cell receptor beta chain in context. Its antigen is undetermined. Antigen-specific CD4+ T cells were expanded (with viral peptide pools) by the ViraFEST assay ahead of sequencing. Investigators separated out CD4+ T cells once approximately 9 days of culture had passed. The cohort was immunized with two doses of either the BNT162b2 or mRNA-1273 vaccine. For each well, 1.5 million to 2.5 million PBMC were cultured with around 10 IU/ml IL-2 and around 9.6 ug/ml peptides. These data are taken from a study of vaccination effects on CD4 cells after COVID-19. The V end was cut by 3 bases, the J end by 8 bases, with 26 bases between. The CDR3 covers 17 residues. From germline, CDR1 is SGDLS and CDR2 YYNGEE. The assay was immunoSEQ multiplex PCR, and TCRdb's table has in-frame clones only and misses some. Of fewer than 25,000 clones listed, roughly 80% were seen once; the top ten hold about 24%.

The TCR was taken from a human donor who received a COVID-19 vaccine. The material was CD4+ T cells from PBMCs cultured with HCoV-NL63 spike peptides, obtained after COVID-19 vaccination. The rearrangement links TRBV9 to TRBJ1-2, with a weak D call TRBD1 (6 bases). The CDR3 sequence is CASSGRDTGGDGDGYTF. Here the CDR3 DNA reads TGTGCCAGCAGCGGAAGGGACACGGGAGGGGATGGTGACGGCTACACCTTC.